Shown below are 25 T cell receptor beta chains from a single sample sequenced in a study of blood T cell repertoires in COVID-19. The protocol was immunoSEQ multiplex PCR, while the TCRdb copy is restricted to in-frame clones and leaves out a portion. The table records tens of thousands of clones, roughly 85% of them present only once. The sample consisted of peripheral blood. The receptors shown here come from a man aged 55 to 69 with acute or convalescent COVID-19.

In this sample, this clone turned up many times. J is TRBJ1-6 and V is TRBV15; 8 bases align to TRBD1. The germline CDR1 and CDR2 sequences are LNHNV and YYDKDF (reference sequence). J gave up 0 bases and V 1 base, and 8 bases lay outside the gene matches. The CDR3 loop spans 19 amino acids. The CDR3 nucleotides read TGTGCCACCAGCAGAGGGGGGACAGGTCCCAGCTCCTATAATTCACCCCTCCACTTT. Translated, it gives CATSRGGTGPSSYNSPLHF.

The rearrangement joins TRBV7-2 to TRBJ2-1, with 9 bases aligning to TRBD1. Germline trimming cut 5 bases from V and 9 bases from J; bases unmatched to any gene: 8. This CDR3 has 14 amino acids. Germline CDR1 reads SGHTA; CDR2 reads FQGNSA. In DNA, the CDR3 is TGTGCCAGCAGCCAGGGACAGGGAGAAATTGAGCAGTTCTTC. The encoded protein is CASSQGQGEIEQFF.

This clone was seen a few times. V and J are TRBV15 and TRBJ1-1; TRBD1 matches at 7 bases. The CDR3 is made up of 14 amino acids. V trimming: 5 bases; J trimming: 3 bases; junction bases outside the gene matches: 6. Germline V gene sequence: CDR1 LNHNV, CDR2 YYDKDF (reference sequence). The CDR3 coding sequence is TGTGCCACCAGCCCCAGAGGGGGCTACACTGAAGCTTTCTTT. As protein: CATSPRGGYTEAFF.

This chain joins TRBV12-3 or TRBV12-4 and TRBJ2-5; D uncertain. Trimming stripped 2 bases from V and 2 bases from J, with 3 bases between. This CDR3 has 12 residues. The DNA of the CDR3 is TGTGCCAGCAGTTTATCACAAGAGACCCAGTACTTC. As protein: CASSLSQETQYF.

A single count supports this clone. J is TRBJ1-1 and V is TRBV7-9; D perhaps matches TRBD1 (5 bases). V was cut by 2 bases and J by 4 bases, with 11 bases left in between. The CDR3 has 14 residues. Germline V gives CDR1 SEHNR, CDR2 FQNEAQ (reference sequence). The CDR3 DNA sequence: TGTGCCAGCAGCTTACGGGGGATGGTCACTGAAGCTTTCTTT. Translated, it gives CASSLRGMVTEAFF.

The V gene is TRBV9, the J gene TRBJ2-3; possibly TRBD2 for D (7 bases). This CDR3 contains 18 residues. From germline, CDR1 is SGDLS and CDR2 YYNGEE. V lost 3 bases, J lost 5 bases, and 25 bases lay in between. This chain's CDR3 is CASSAQASGGPRIDTQYF. The DNA of the CDR3 is TGTGCCAGCAGCGCCCAGGCTTCGGGGGGCCCACGTATAGATACGCAGTATTTT.

The chain recombines TRBV15 with TRBJ1-1, with a tentative D call TRBD1 (5 bases). The V end lost 3 bases, the J end lost 0 bases, and 11 bases lay between the germline ends. This CDR3 has 15 residues. The germline gives CDR1 LNHNV, CDR2 YYDKDF (reference sequence). The CDR3 nucleotides read TGTGCCACCAGCAGGAGCCGGGGGATGAACACTGAAGCTTTCTTT. Encoded protein: CATSRSRGMNTEAFF.

The chain employs TRBV5-1 and TRBJ1-6; D is possibly TRBD1 (5 bases). The CDR3 covers 17 residues. V dropped 4 bases and J dropped 9 bases, with 23 bases sitting between them. Germline lookup yields CDR1 SGHRS and CDR2 YFSETQ. The CDR3 here is CASSATGGPLIPSPLHF. The CDR3 DNA is TGCGCCAGCAGCGCGACCGGGGGACCCCTCATTCCTTCACCCCTCCACTTT.

This rearrangement joins TRBV7-2 to TRBJ2-1, with TRBD2 matching 9 bases. The length of the CDR3 is 18 residues. Per the germline V gene, CDR1 is SGHTA and CDR2 is FQGNSA. Trimming at V came to 4 bases and at J to 0 bases, leaving 10 bases not matched to a gene. CDR3 region: CASSSATGTSFSYNEQFF. In DNA form, the CDR3 reads TGTGCCAGCAGCTCAGCCACCGGGACTAGCTTCTCCTACAATGAGCAGTTCTTC.

The J gene is TRBJ1-1, the V gene TRBV6-5; 9 bases are shared with TRBD1. The length of the CDR3 is 13 residues. J lost 3 bases, V lost 6 bases, and 2 bases had no gene match. Germline V CDR1 and CDR2: MNHEY, SVGAGI. This chain's CDR3 is CASRGQGYTEAFF. For the CDR3, the DNA is TGTGCCAGCAGGGGACAGGGTTACACTGAAGCTTTCTTT.

The gene calls are TRBV5-4 and TRBJ2-3; weak D call: TRBD2 (6 bases). This CDR3 is built from 16 residues. Germline assignment: CDR1 SGHNT and CDR2 YYREEE (reference sequence). Trimming removed 3 bases at V and 4 bases at J, with 18 bases between. CDR3 sequence: CASSYPGLGEADTQYF. The CDR3 nucleotides read TGTGCCAGCAGCTATCCGGGCCTAGGGGAGGCAGATACGCAGTATTTT.

This clone was detected once. This chain links TRBV5-1 with TRBJ2-2; 9 bases are shared with TRBD1. With 6 bases clipped from V and 2 bases from J, the junction kept 2 bases outside the gene matches. The CDR3 sequence is 14 residues long. Germline V gene lookup returns CDR1 SGHRS and CDR2 YFSETQ. The CDR3 DNA reads as TGCGCCAGCACGACAGGGGGAAACACCGGGGAGCTGTTTTTT. Translating gives CASTTGGNTGELFF.

This clone was recorded once. The J gene is TRBJ2-5, the V gene TRBV24-1; 13 nucleotides line up with TRBD2. The CDR3 is 16 amino acids. V was pared by 3 bases and J by 5 bases, with 5 bases of the junction left unmatched. Germline V gene lookup returns CDR1 KGHDR and CDR2 SFDVKD. The CDR3 DNA reads as TGTGCCACCAGTGATCCCCAGACTAGCGGGGGGGAGACCCAGTACTTC. Encoded protein: CATSDPQTSGGETQYF.

The chain combines TRBV11-2 with TRBJ2-1, with 9 bases identical to TRBD1. The J segment lost 15 bases and the V segment lost 1 base, leaving 13 bases of the junction unmatched. The germline CDR1 and CDR2 sequences are SGHAT and FQNNGV. The CDR3 runs 15 residues. CDR3 nucleotide sequence: TGTGCCAGCAGCTTAGGCGCCCCGGGACAGGGTCTGGGGTTCTTC. This codes for CASSLGAPGQGLGFF.

V and J are TRBV11-2 and TRBJ2-5, with a tentative D call TRBD1 (6 bases). V was clipped by 6 bases and J by 2 bases, with 13 bases between them. In germline, CDR1 is SGHAT, CDR2 FQNNGV. The CDR3 has 14 amino acids. The CDR3 DNA reads TGTGCCAGCAGTAAAGGACAGATACAAGAGACCCAGTACTTC. This gives the protein CASSKGQIQETQYF.

The chain has TRBV2 and TRBJ2-1, with TRBD2 identical over 13 bases. The V gene's germline CDR1 is SNHLY and CDR2 FYNNEI. V was pared by 4 bases and J by 6 bases, with 3 bases of the junction left unmatched. The CDR3 loop spans 15 amino acids. The CDR3, as DNA: TGTGCCAGCAGTGGCAGACTAGCGGGGGGCAATGAGCAGTTCTTC. Translation gives CASSGRLAGGNEQFF. Full variable domain (remainder filled in from reference TRBV2 and TRBJ2-1): EPEVTQTPSHQVTQMGQEVILRCVPISNHLYFYWYRQILGQKVEFLVSFYNNEISEKSEIFDDQFSVERPDGSNFTLKIRSTKLEDSAMYFCASSGRLAGGNEQFFGPGTRLTVL.

The chain uses TRBV6-5 and TRBJ1-2; TRBD1 matches 7 bases. CDR3 length equals 14 residues. V was clipped by 6 bases and J by 2 bases; unmatched bases: 6. Germline V gives CDR1 MNHEY, CDR2 SVGAGI. The CDR3 here is CASRRLRGNYGYTF. The CDR3 DNA reads as TGTGCCAGCAGGCGACTCAGGGGGAACTATGGCTACACCTTC.

The rearrangement links TRBV6-5 to TRBJ1-1; 9 bases are shared with TRBD1. Trimming at V came to 6 bases and at J to 4 bases, leaving 6 bases not matched to a gene. The germline CDR1 and CDR2 sequences are MNHEY and SVGAGI. This CDR3 is built from 14 residues. The CDR3 DNA is TGTGCCAGCAGCCGGAGGACAGGGGTCACTGAAGCTTTCTTT. This sequence encodes CASSRRTGVTEAFF.

This chain links TRBV27 with TRBJ1-6, with D perhaps TRBD1 (5 bases). Germline CDR1 is MNHEY and CDR2 is SMNVEV (reference sequence). CDR3 length: 15 amino acids. V shed 7 bases and J shed 3 bases, with 13 bases lying between them. CDR3 DNA: TGTGCCAGCACTCGAGGTCAGGGCTATAATTCACCCCTCCACTTT. Translation: CASTRGQGYNSPLHF.

CDR3 sequence reads: CATDRQGTYGYTF. CDR3 DNA: TGTGCCACAGACAGACAGGGGACCTATGGCTACACCTTC. The genes are TRBV30 and TRBJ1-2; TRBD1 matches at 8 bases. V lost 8 bases and J lost 4; bases outside the gene matches: 9. The germline CDR1 and CDR2 sequences are GTSNPN and SVGIG (reference sequence). The CDR3 is 13 residues long.

The chain links TRBV11-3 to TRBJ2-2, with D possibly being TRBD1 (5 bases). The CDR3 has 14 residues. CDR1 and CDR2 (germline): SGHNT, YENEEA. V was shortened by 5 bases and J by 3 bases, with 10 bases between the two germline ends. The CDR3 DNA sequence: TGTGCCAGCAGCCCAGGGCCCTACACCGGGGAGCTGTTTTTT. Its protein is CASSPGPYTGELFF.

The chain is built from TRBV7-2 and TRBJ1-2; 10 positions match TRBD1. The CDR3 length is 15 residues. In germline, CDR1 is SGHTA, CDR2 FQGNSA. The J segment lost 8 bases and the V segment lost 5 bases, leaving 11 bases of the junction unmatched. The CDR3 sequence: CASSRDRGVAGGYTF. The CDR3 nucleotides read TGTGCCAGCAGCCGGGACAGGGGAGTTGCTGGCGGCTACACCTTC. Supplemented by reference TRBV7-2 and TRBJ1-2, the full variable domain reads GAGVSQSPSNKVTEKGKDVELRCDPISGHTALYWYRQSLGQGLEFLIYFQGNSAPDKSGLPSDRFSAERTGGSVSTLTIQRTQQEDSAVYLCASSRDRGVAGGYTFGSGTRLTVV.

This chain joins TRBV5-1 and TRBJ2-5, with TRBD2 identical over 13 bases. The germline V gene encodes CDR1 SGHRS and CDR2 YFSETQ. The V gene end was trimmed by 4 bases and the J gene end by 4 bases; junction bases not matched to a gene: 10. The CDR3 is 17 residues long. The CDR3 nucleotides are TGCGCCAGCAGCCCTGGACTAGCGGGGGCCTTAGGAGAGACCCAGTACTTC. Translated, it gives CASSPGLAGALGETQYF.

In regard to this clone: The same CDR3 arises from other DNA sequences in this sample as well. This sequence joins TRBV18 and TRBJ1-2, with a tentative D call TRBD1 (5 bases). CDR1 is KGHSH, CDR2 LQKENI, per germline. There are 13 residues in the CDR3. Trimming left V 6 bases short and J 1 base short, with 9 bases between. The CDR3 loop is CASSPDSNYGYTF. The CDR3 DNA sequence: TGTGCCAGCTCGCCAGACAGTAACTATGGCTACACCTTC. The full variable domain, rest sourced from reference TRBV18 and TRBJ1-2, is NAGVMQNPRHLVRRRGQEARLRCSPMKGHSHVYWYRQLPEEGLKFMVYLQKENIIDESGMPKERFSAEFPKEGPSILRIQQVVRGDSAAYFCASSPDSNYGYTFGSGTRLTVV.

The chain links TRBV6-5 to TRBJ2-1; 8 bases fit TRBD2. With 8 bases clipped from V and 4 bases from J, the junction kept 4 bases outside the gene matches. Germline loops: CDR1 MNHEY, CDR2 SVGAGI. The CDR3 contains 13 residues. CDR3 sequence: CASPGLGYNEQFF. Written as DNA, the CDR3 is TGTGCCAGCCCGGGACTAGGGTACAATGAGCAGTTCTTC.